The clone carrying this T cell receptor beta chain was counted at least ten times. Original methodology: Amplifying reference gene primers gave estimates of nucleated cell counts. The assay was immunoSEQ multiplex PCR, and TCRdb's table has in-frame clones only and misses some. The V and J calls and the clone size are those of that table, but D and trimming were determined from the DNA. The sample carries 150,000 to 180,000 clones, around 78% recorded once. Germline-derived CDR1 and CDR2 are LGHDT and YNNKEL (reference sequence). The CDR3 is 14 residues long. The V and J ends lost 3 bases and 6 bases, in that order; junction bases with no gene match: 4. The data were taken from a study of blood T cell repertoires in COVID-19.

The sequence came from an older man with acute or convalescent COVID-19. Sequencing was done on a sample of peripheral blood. V usage is TRBV3-1 (or the pseudogene TRBV3-2) and J usage is TRBJ2-2; TRBD1 aligns across 7 bases. CDR3 loop: CASSQVQGSGELFF. CDR3 nucleotides: TGTGCCAGCAGCCAGGTACAGGGGTCCGGGGAGCTGTTTTTT.